The T cell receptor beta chain described here comes from a study of lymphopenia after photon versus proton radiotherapy. Study findings and constraints: Better survival with proton therapy was suggested as possible, not demonstrated. Under photons, naive T cells and diversity fell while effector/memory populations rose. After the lymphocyte nadir, photon-treated repertoires showed oligoclonal expansion, especially of CD8+ Temra cells.

Some clones are missing from TCRdb's copy, which holds only in-frame ones; the method was immunoSEQ multiplex PCR. Of 65,000 to 85,000 clones listed, roughly 92% were seen once; the top ten hold around 2%. Comments on this clone: Its target is not known.

The CDR3 totals 14 residues. Germline-derived CDR1 and CDR2 are MNHNY and SVGAGI (reference sequence). Deletions cut 4 bases from V and 1 base from J, with 7 bases between. This chain links TRBV6-6 with TRBJ2-2; the D gene is possibly TRBD1 (5 bases). The sequenced sample was peripheral blood, obtained from a patient treated with photon-based radiotherapy. The origin of this receptor is a woman aged 40 to 50 with cholangiocarcinoma. Here the CDR3 reads CASSFDRNTGELFF. DNA of the CDR3: TGTGCCAGCAGTTTTGACAGGAACACCGGGGAGCTGTTTTTT.